The clone carrying this TCR beta chain was counted once. The data were obtained in a study of blood T cell repertoires in COVID-19. Per the germline V gene, CDR1 is LNHDA and CDR2 is SQIVND (reference sequence). V was clipped by 7 bases and J by 6 bases; unmatched bases: 5. This CDR3 region has 14 residues. Clones were read by immunoSEQ multiplex PCR, and TCRdb kept only the in-frame ones, dropping some. The data contain over 100,000 clones, roughly 88% of them seen just once; the ten biggest clones take up approximately 4.2%. The sample comprised peripheral blood. The chain employs TRBV19 and TRBJ1-4; 10 bases match TRBD1. The source of this sequence is a man in his forties with acute or convalescent COVID-19. CDR3 residues: CASNTDRGDEKLFF. The CDR3 coding sequence is TGTGCCAGTAATACGGACAGGGGGGATGAAAAACTGTTTTTT.